This T cell receptor (beta chain) was captured by sequencing in a study of shared T cell receptors in the human thymus. TCRdb keeps only in-frame clones here, not all; method: immunoSEQ multiplex PCR. The sample records approximately 490,000 clones, around 78% being singletons. Germline assignment: CDR1 SEHNR and CDR2 FQNEAQ (reference sequence). The CDR3 totals 12 residues. A further study also used this sample, focusing on human thymus T cells. This second study notes: Resected material from corrective heart surgery provided the thymus tissue analysed. Use of V and J genes seemed skewed within the thymic and blood repertoires.

The TCR sequence derives from a boy in the first two years of life with a congenital heart defect. This chain connects TRBV7-9 to TRBJ2-1; 7 bases line up with TRBD2. The sample comprised thymocytes. CDR3 protein: CVAGESYNEQFF. The CDR3 DNA is TGTGTCGCGGGAGAATCCTACAATGAGCAGTTCTTC.